Each of the 21 T cell receptor beta chains below was sequenced from the same sample in a study of blood T cell repertoires in COVID-19. The table came from immunoSEQ multiplex PCR; TCRdb's copy has only in-frame clones and leaves some out. The sample records over 65,000 clones, around 80% being singletons. Sequenced material: peripheral blood. The source of these receptors is a woman aged 40 to 55 with active or convalescent COVID-19.

This clone was detected only once. Other DNA sequences within the sample encode an identical CDR3. The V call is TRBV18, the J call TRBJ1-6, with TRBD1 identical over 9 bases. Trimming took 3 bases from V and 7 from J; bases not matched to a gene: 1. Germline V gives CDR1 KGHSH, CDR2 LQKENI. There are 14 residues in the CDR3. CDR3 coding DNA: TGTGCCAGCTCACCGGGGACAGGGAATTCACCCCTCCACTTT. It yields the protein CASSPGTGNSPLHF.

The genes are TRBV5-6 and TRBJ2-6; 10 positions match TRBD2. Germline CDR1 reads SGHDT; CDR2 reads YYEEEE. V gave up 4 bases and J gave up 3 bases; unmatched junction bases: 4. This CDR3 has 16 amino acids. The CDR3 nucleotides are TGTGCCAGCAGCCTGGGACTAGCGAGTGGGGCCAACGTCCTGACTTTC. Translation: CASSLGLASGANVLTF.

The chain combines TRBV11-3 with TRBJ1-6; no definite D call. The CDR3 sequence is 15 residues long. Trimming stripped 1 base from V and 7 bases from J, with 11 bases between. Germline CDR1 is SGHNT and CDR2 is YENEEA. CDR3 amino acids: CASSLVWAPNSPLHF. The CDR3 nucleotides read TGTGCCAGCAGCTTAGTTTGGGCCCCCAATTCACCCCTCCACTTT.

The genes are TRBV5-5 and TRBJ1-2; 7 bases match TRBD1. The CDR3 length is 15 residues. Losses at the gene ends were 2 bases for V and 9 bases for J; bases not matched to a gene: 13. CDR1 and CDR2 (germline): SGHKS, YYEKEE (reference sequence). Written as DNA, the CDR3 is TGTGCCAGCAGCTTTGGACAGGCCGATATGCTTCGCTACACCTTC. It is translated as CASSFGQADMLRYTF.

There are a few counts of this clone. The chain couples TRBV19 to TRBJ1-6; 7 bases are shared with TRBD1. The CDR3 loop spans 14 amino acids. Germline V gene lookup returns CDR1 LNHDA and CDR2 SQIVND (reference sequence). After removal of 3 bases from V and 9 bases from J, the junction contained 5 bases not matched to a gene. The DNA for the CDR3 is TGTGCCAGTAGTATTCGCGACAGGGCTTCACCCCTCCACTTT. Amino acids: CASSIRDRASPLHF.

This clone came up once. The chain recombines TRBV5-1 with TRBJ1-3; no definite D call. Germline V lookup: CDR1 SGHRS, CDR2 YFSETQ. The CDR3 totals 16 residues. V was shortened by 1 base and J by 0 bases, with 11 bases between the two germline ends. The CDR3 protein is CASSLTAESSGNTIYF. CDR3 DNA sequence: TGCGCCAGCAGCTTGACAGCCGAGAGCTCTGGAAACACCATATATTTT.

The chain carries TRBV27 and TRBJ2-2; TRBD2 agrees at 12 bases. V lost 7 bases to trimming and J lost 4 bases; unmatched junction nucleotides: 7. Germline V gene lookup returns CDR1 MNHEY and CDR2 SMNVEV (reference sequence). CDR3 size: 16 residues. CDR3 protein: CASTASGRAGTGELFF. CDR3 in DNA: TGTGCCAGCACCGCTAGCGGGAGGGCCGGCACCGGGGAGCTGTTTTTT.

This rearrangement joins TRBV28 to TRBJ2-1; D unclear. CDR1 and CDR2 from the germline V gene are MDHEN and SYDVKM. V was shortened by 8 bases and J by 0 bases, with 11 bases between the two germline ends. The CDR3 is 14 amino acids. This chain's CDR3 is CASVVSRSYNEQFF. As DNA, the CDR3 is TGTGCCAGCGTAGTGTCCCGCTCCTACAATGAGCAGTTCTTC.

The CDR3: CASSPVQGYNSPLHF. CDR3 sequence (DNA): TGTGCCAGCAGCCCAGTCCAGGGCTATAATTCACCCCTCCACTTT. The chain employs TRBV14 and TRBJ1-6; possibly TRBD1 for D (5 bases). The germline V gene has CDR1 SGHDN and CDR2 FVKESK. The CDR3 consists of 15 residues. V shed 4 bases and J shed 3 bases, with 10 bases lying between them.

The chain employs TRBV11-2 and TRBJ1-2, with 11 bases matching TRBD1. Germline V gene data show CDR1 as SGHAT and CDR2 as FQNNGV. CDR3 size: 14 residues. The V gene end was trimmed by 1 base and the J gene end by 5 bases; junction bases not matched to a gene: 0. The CDR3 nucleotides read TGTGCCAGCAGCTTAGGGGACAGGGGGTATGGCTACACCTTC. This gives the protein CASSLGDRGYGYTF.

This clone came up a few times. This chain's CDR3 is CASTHGGGYTEAFF. The CDR3 coding sequence is TGTGCCAGCACCCACGGAGGTGGTTACACTGAAGCTTTCTTT. The gene calls are TRBV11-1 and TRBJ1-1; D remains unclear. Trimming left V 7 bases short and J 3 bases short, with 15 bases between. The CDR3 runs 14 residues. Germline lookup yields CDR1 SGHAT and CDR2 FQDESV (reference sequence).

This sequence joins TRBV2 and TRBJ2-7; D is possibly TRBD1 (6 bases). Germline-derived CDR1 and CDR2 are SNHLY and FYNNEI. Trimming removed 4 bases from V and 0 bases from J, with 10 bases in between. The CDR3 sequence is 14 residues long. CDR3 DNA sequence: TGTGCCAGCAGTGTGCAGGGGTTCTCCTACGAGCAGTACTTC. The encoded protein is CASSVQGFSYEQYF.

The genes are TRBV11-2 and TRBJ2-7; D remains ambiguous. Germline V gene sequence: CDR1 SGHAT, CDR2 FQNNGV. The CDR3 contains 15 residues. V gave up 1 base and J gave up 1 base, with 11 bases separating them. CDR3 protein: CASSLVLRSSYEQYF. In DNA form, the CDR3 reads TGTGCCAGCAGCTTAGTCCTCAGGTCATCCTACGAGCAGTACTTC.

The chain employs TRBV6-2 or TRBV6-3 and TRBJ1-5; 9 bases are a match to TRBD1. The CDR3 spans 14 residues. Germline V lookup: CDR1 MNHEY, CDR2 SVGEGT. V shed 5 bases, J shed 6 bases, and the junction held 5 bases outside the gene matches. This chain's CDR3 is CASSPQGASQPQHF. CDR3 coding DNA: TGTGCCAGCAGTCCACAGGGGGCGAGTCAGCCCCAGCATTTT.

This clone was detected only once. The J gene is TRBJ2-3, the V gene TRBV6-6, with D perhaps TRBD2 (6 bases). The germline gives CDR1 MNHNY, CDR2 SVGAGI (reference sequence). The V and J ends lost 2 bases and 2 bases respectively, with 14 bases between them. The CDR3 contains 16 residues. CDR3 DNA: TGTGCCAGCAGTTACACGGGACTTCTGACCACAGATACGCAGTATTTT. This codes for CASSYTGLLTTDTQYF.

This chain uses TRBV3-1 (or the pseudogene TRBV3-2) with TRBJ2-3, with TRBD2 matching 9 bases. The CDR3 has 18 residues. Losses at the gene ends were 1 base for V and 1 base for J; bases not matched to a gene: 9. Germline V lookup: CDR1 LGHDT, CDR2 YNNKEL (reference sequence). CDR3: CASSQVTSGRWGTDTQYF. The CDR3 region has the DNA TGTGCCAGCAGCCAAGTGACTAGCGGAAGGTGGGGCACAGATACGCAGTATTTT.

The rearrangement uses TRBV18 and TRBJ1-5, with TRBD1 identical over 9 bases. The CDR3 runs to 17 residues. Germline CDR1 and CDR2: KGHSH and LQKENI. V lost 4 bases to trimming and J lost 0 bases; unmatched junction nucleotides: 7. The CDR3 spells CASSQGQGKDSNQPQHF. Written as DNA, the CDR3 is TGTGCCAGCTCACAGGGACAGGGAAAAGATAGCAATCAGCCCCAGCATTTT.

Remarks on this clone: The same CDR3 arises from other DNA sequences in this sample as well. This chain joins TRBV3-1 (or the pseudogene TRBV3-2) and TRBJ1-5, with 7 bases lining up with TRBD1. The V and J ends lost 1 base and 4 bases, in that order; junction bases with no gene match: 1. The CDR3 length is 14 residues. CDR1 and CDR2 from the germline V gene are LGHDT and YNNKEL (reference sequence). The CDR3 nucleotides read TGTGCCAGCAGCCAAGGGACAGGTAATCAGCCCCAGCATTTT. Its translation is CASSQGTGNQPQHF.

Details on this clone: One end of the junction varies from germline; a read error may be responsible. The chain uses TRBV19 and TRBJ2-1; 13 bases agree with TRBD2. The CDR3 covers 16 residues. The germline CDR1 and CDR2 sequences are LNHDA and SQIVND (reference sequence). CDR3 amino acids: CASTPGLAGTYDEQFF. The CDR3 coding sequence is TGTGCCAGTACACCGGGACTAGCGGGAACCTACGATGAGCAGTTCTTC.

This clone was observed a few times. J is TRBJ1-5 and V is TRBV5-3; 8 nucleotides line up with TRBD1. TRBV5-3 is flagged as an ORF with uncertain function. The CDR3 consists of 17 residues. J lost 0 bases, V lost 3 bases, and 8 bases had no gene match. CDR3 sequence: CARSWNGTGDSNQPQHF. The CDR3 region has the DNA TGTGCCAGAAGCTGGAACGGGACAGGCGATAGCAATCAGCCCCAGCATTTT.

This chain joins TRBV28 and TRBJ2-3; 9 bases agree with TRBD1. The CDR3 contains 16 residues. The V and J ends lost 4 bases and 2 bases, in that order; junction bases with no gene match: 7. Germline V gene sequence: CDR1 MDHEN, CDR2 SYDVKM. The CDR3 bases are TGTGCCAGCAGTTCCTCCGGGACAGGGTTCACAGATACGCAGTATTTT. As protein: CASSSSGTGFTDTQYF. The whole variable domain, remainder taken from reference TRBV28 and TRBJ2-3, is DVKVTQSSRYLVKRTGEKVFLECVQDMDHENMFWYRQDPGLGLRLIYFSYDVKMKEKGDIPEGYSVSREKKERFSLILESASTNQTSMYLCASSSSGTGFTDTQYFGPGTRLTVL.